This TCR beta chain was identified in a study of cytomegalovirus exposure and HLA in healthy donors. Overall study context: When over 300 donors were genotyped, more than 70% of them were found to fall in the Caucasian-associated ancestry cluster. Overall study findings and caveats: TCR beta V segments were, for the most part, productive about 87% or about 30% of the time in an earlier analysis. Fewer than 20,000 TCR beta sequences were associated with HLA alleles at 0.05 false discovery rate in a later analysis.

A note on this clone: Antigen unknown.

All donors participated as healthy donors of bone marrow. V shed 6 bases, J shed 8 bases, and the junction held 8 bases outside the gene matches. This CDR3 is built from 15 residues. Germline V gene lookup returns CDR1 SQVTM and CDR2 ANQGSEA. PCR involved 60 Vbeta and 13 Jbeta primers. Assay: immunoSEQ multiplex PCR; the TCRdb copy retains only in-frame clones and omits some. The table lists 140,000 or so clones, approximately 67% of them singletons, with 6.5% in the top ten. This chain links TRBV29-1 with TRBJ2-1, with 15 bases matching TRBD2. The source of this sequence is a woman aged 55-70 years in good health and CMV-seronegative. Input material: PBMCs. The CDR3 region has the DNA TGCAGCGTGAAAAGGACTAGCGGGAGGGCCGATGAGCAGTTCTTC. Its translation is CSVKRTSGRADEQFF.